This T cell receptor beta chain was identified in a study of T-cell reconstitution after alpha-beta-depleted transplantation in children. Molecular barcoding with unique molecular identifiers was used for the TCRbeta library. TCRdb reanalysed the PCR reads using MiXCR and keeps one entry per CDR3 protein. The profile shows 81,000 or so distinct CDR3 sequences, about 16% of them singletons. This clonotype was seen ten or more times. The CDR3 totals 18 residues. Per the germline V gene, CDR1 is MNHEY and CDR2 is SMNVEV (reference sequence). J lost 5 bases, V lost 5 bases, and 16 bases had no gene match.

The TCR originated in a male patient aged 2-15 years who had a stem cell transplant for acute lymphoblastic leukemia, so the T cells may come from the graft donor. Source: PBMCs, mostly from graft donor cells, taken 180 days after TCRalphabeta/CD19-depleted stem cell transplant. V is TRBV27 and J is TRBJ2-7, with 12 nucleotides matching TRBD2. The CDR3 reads CASSPSLGLAGSFDEQYF. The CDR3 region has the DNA TGTGCCAGCAGTCCCTCATTAGGACTAGCGGGGTCGTTCGACGAGCAGTACTTC.